The rows below give T cell receptor beta chains drawn from one sample of a study of post-analysis software for immune sequencing data. One entry per CDR3 protein results from TCRdb running MiXCR on the PCR reads. Of about 680,000 distinct CDR3 sequences listed, about 60% are singletons. The material sequenced was blood. These receptors all come from a girl aged 2 to 10 with multiple sclerosis. Each CDR3 is given with its conserved first and last residue. D genes are given only for firm matches. A clone size is listed for some rows: how often the clone was seen (once, few, many), or a class if it is expanded.

- TRBJ2-1 - TRBV13 CASSPRLRNNEQFF TGTGCCAGCAGCCCCAGACTGCGGAACAATGAGCAGTTCTTC
- TRBJ2-7 - TRBV7-9 CASSLEAVNEQYF TGTGCCAGCAGCTTAGAGGCCGTAAACGAGCAGTACTTC
- TRBJ2-1 - TRBV4-2 CASSHTDPNEQFF TGTGCCAGCAGCCACACGGACCCAAATGAGCAGTTCTTC
- TRBJ2-1 TRBD2 TRBV10-3 CAISEGAGRSSYNEQFF TGTGCCATCAGTGAGGGAGCGGGAAGGAGCTCCTACAATGAGCAGTTCTTC
once TRBJ2-3 - TRBV24-1 CATSDTKTGSDTQYF TGTGCCACCAGTGACACGAAAACAGGGTCAGATACGCAGTATTTT
few TRBJ1-2 - TRBV28 CASSLMGYGYTF TGTGCCAGCAGTTTAATGGGGTATGGCTACACCTTC
- TRBJ2-7 TRBD2 TRBV29-1 CSVAGTSGSEPYEQYF TGCAGCGTGGCCGGGACTAGCGGGAGTGAACCCTACGAGCAGTACTTC
- TRBJ2-1 - TRBV12-3/TRBV12-4 CASSFVEGNEQFF TGTGCCAGCAGTTTCGTGGAGGGCAATGAGCAGTTCTTC
- TRBJ1-6 - TRBV5-5 CASSSEWNGSPLHF TGTGCCAGCAGCTCCGAGTGGAATGGCTCACCCCTCCACTTT
- TRBJ1-5 TRBD1 TRBV6-6 CASSSYRGSNQPQHF TGTGCCAGCAGTTCATACAGGGGGAGCAATCAGCCCCAGCATTTT
- TRBJ2-3 - TRBV20-1 CSARLPDTQYF TGCAGTGCTCGGCTCCCAGATACGCAGTATTTT
few TRBJ2-3 TRBD1 TRBV29-1 CSVRGIQGVWISSTDTQYF TGCAGCGTTCGGGGGATACAGGGGGTGTGGATTAGCTCGACAGATACGCAGTATTTT
- TRBJ2-3 TRBD2 TRBV7-2 CASSLPGTSGGDTQYF TGTGCCAGCAGCTTACCCGGGACTAGCGGGGGAGATACGCAGTATTTT
- TRBJ2-7 TRBD1 TRBV15 CATSSTRDSYEQYF TGTGCCACCAGCAGTACCCGGGACAGCTACGAGCAGTACTTC
- TRBJ1-1 TRBD1 TRBV25-1 CASRGTETGNREAFF TGTGCCAGCAGGGGGACCGAGACAGGGAACCGTGAAGCTTTCTTT
- TRBJ2-1 TRBD2 TRBV12-3/TRBV12-4 CASSPRTSGVISYNEQFF TGTGCCAGCAGTCCCCGGACTAGCGGGGTGATATCCTACAATGAGCAGTTCTTC
- TRBJ1-6 TRBD1 TRBV10-3 CAIRGQGRDSPLHF TGTGCCATCAGAGGACAGGGGAGGGATTCACCCCTCCACTTT
few TRBJ2-1 - TRBV7-2 CASSLSGTGTYNEQFF TGTGCCAGCAGCTTATCAGGGACGGGAACCTACAATGAGCAGTTCTTC
- TRBJ2-5 TRBD2 TRBV9 CASSVAAGRETQYF TGTGCCAGCAGCGTAGCAGCGGGACGGGAGACCCAGTACTTC
- TRBJ2-6 - TRBV20-1 CSARERWTRQASSSGANVLTF TGCAGTGCTAGAGAAAGGTGGACAAGGCAGGCATCTAGCTCTGGGGCCAACGTCCTGACTTTC
- TRBJ1-6 - TRBV12-3/TRBV12-4 CASGGTGSPLHF TGTGCCAGCGGGGGTACGGGATCACCCCTCCACTTT
few TRBJ2-1 TRBD2 TRBV27 CASSLGSGGINEQFF TGTGCCAGCAGTTTAGGCAGCGGGGGGATAAATGAGCAGTTCTTC
once TRBJ1-1 TRBD1 TRBV5-5 CASSSPGQGFEAFF TGTGCCAGCAGCTCTCCCGGACAGGGCTTTGAAGCTTTCTTT
once TRBJ1-2 TRBD1 TRBV7-2 CASSLLGQATYYGYTF TGTGCCAGCAGCTTATTGGGACAGGCAACCTACTATGGCTACACCTTC
few TRBJ2-2 - TRBV12-3/TRBV12-4 CASSFVRLANTGELFF TGTGCCAGCAGTTTCGTAAGACTAGCGAACACCGGGGAGCTGTTTTTT
few TRBJ2-3 - TRBV20-1 CSESGSTDTQYF TGCAGTGAGTCCGGGAGCACAGATACGCAGTATTTT
once TRBJ2-7 - TRBV7-2 CASSSTAAEEAQYF TGTGCCAGCAGCTCGACCGCTGCGGAAGAGGCCCAGTACTTC
- TRBJ2-1 - TRBV6-2/TRBV6-3 CASSNRLGIGNEQFF TGTGCCAGCAGTAACCGACTAGGGATTGGCAATGAGCAGTTCTTC
- TRBJ2-4 - TRBV15 CATGTGDIQYF TGTGCCACAGGGACGGGGGACATTCAGTACTTC
- TRBJ2-1 TRBD2 TRBV13 CASSGGLESNEQFF TGTGCCAGCAGCGGGGGACTAGAATCCAATGAGCAGTTCTTC
few TRBJ2-5 - TRBV3-1 CASDDRQETQYF TGTGCCAGTGATGACAGGCAAGAGACCCAGTACTTC
- TRBJ1-5 - TRBV12-3/TRBV12-4 CASSSGSDSNQPQHF TGTGCCAGCAGTTCGGGGTCCGATAGCAATCAGCCCCAGCATTTT
- TRBJ1-1 - TRBV10-3 CAISGVNNRTEAFF TGTGCCATCAGTGGAGTTAACAACAGGACTGAAGCTTTCTTT
- TRBJ2-3 TRBD2 TRBV5-1 CASRGGTTFTDTQYF TGCGCCAGCAGGGGCGGGACTACCTTCACAGATACGCAGTATTTT
- TRBJ2-7 TRBD1 TRBV27 CASRPLSGTGTYEQYF TGTGCCAGCAGGCCCCTGTCCGGGACAGGGACCTACGAGCAGTACTTC
- TRBJ2-7 TRBD1 TRBV6-2/TRBV6-3 CASSGTGGKREQYF TGTGCCAGCAGTGGGACAGGGGGCAAAAGGGAGCAGTACTTC
- TRBJ2-7 TRBD1 TRBV29-1 CSATPGQGCYEQYF TGCAGCGCGACCCCGGGACAGGGTTGCTACGAGCAGTACTTC
- TRBJ2-7 - TRBV29-1 CSVRHTSYEQYF TGCAGCGTTCGGCACACTTCCTACGAGCAGTACTTC
few TRBJ2-5 - TRBV10-2 CASSEGVTETQYF TGCGCCAGCAGTGAGGGGGTGACGGAGACCCAGTACTTC
- TRBJ2-7 - TRBV5-1 CASSLGVKYEQYF TGCGCCAGCAGCTTGGGGGTGAAATACGAGCAGTACTTC
- TRBJ2-7 - TRBV10-2 CASSEGVPWSYEQYF TGCGCCAGCAGCGAGGGGGTCCCGTGGTCCTACGAGCAGTACTTC
- TRBJ2-5 - TRBV7-2 CASSLMQGDLLWETQYF TGTGCCAGCAGCTTAATGCAAGGGGACCTCCTTTGGGAGACCCAGTACTTC